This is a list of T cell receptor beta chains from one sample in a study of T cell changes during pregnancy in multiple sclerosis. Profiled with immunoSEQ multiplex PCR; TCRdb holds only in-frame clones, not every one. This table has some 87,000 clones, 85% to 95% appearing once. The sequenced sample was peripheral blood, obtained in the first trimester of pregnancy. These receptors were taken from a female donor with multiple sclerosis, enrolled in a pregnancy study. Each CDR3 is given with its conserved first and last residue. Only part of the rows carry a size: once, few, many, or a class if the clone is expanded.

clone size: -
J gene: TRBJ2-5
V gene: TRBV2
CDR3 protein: CASVRALDFQETQYF

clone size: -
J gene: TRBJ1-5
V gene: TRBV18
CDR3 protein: CASSPAVNQPQHF

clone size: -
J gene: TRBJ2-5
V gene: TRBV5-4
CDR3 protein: CASSPTGGEETQYF

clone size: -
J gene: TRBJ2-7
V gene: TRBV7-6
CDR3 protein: CASSSDSPSGSTYEQYF

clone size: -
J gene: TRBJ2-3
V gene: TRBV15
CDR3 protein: CATSRDLTGGGTDTQYF

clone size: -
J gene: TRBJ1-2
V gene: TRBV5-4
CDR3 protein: CASRGGAGYGYTF

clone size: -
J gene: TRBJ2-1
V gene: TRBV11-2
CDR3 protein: CASSYSLKGLAGGNEQFF

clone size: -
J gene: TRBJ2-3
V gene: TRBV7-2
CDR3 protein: CASSLGAGGGIDTQYF

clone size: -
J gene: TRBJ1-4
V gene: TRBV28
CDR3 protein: CASTGQGYEKLFF

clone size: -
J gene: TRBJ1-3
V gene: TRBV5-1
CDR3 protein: CASSRGGLTGNTIYF

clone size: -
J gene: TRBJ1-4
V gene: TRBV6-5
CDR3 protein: CASSLVTGGQKLFF

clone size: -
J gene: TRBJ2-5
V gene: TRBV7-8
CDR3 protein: CASSLKRDQRRQETQYF

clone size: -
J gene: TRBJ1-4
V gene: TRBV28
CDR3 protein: CASNFRDRGEKLFF

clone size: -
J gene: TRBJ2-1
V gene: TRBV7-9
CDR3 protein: CASSPGTSGISYNEQFF

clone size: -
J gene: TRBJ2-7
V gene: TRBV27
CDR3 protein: CASRSSLTSYEQYF

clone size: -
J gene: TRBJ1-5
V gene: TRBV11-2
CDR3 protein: CASSPGGTGGINQPQHF

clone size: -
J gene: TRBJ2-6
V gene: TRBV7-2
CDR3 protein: CASSLSGSSGANVLTF

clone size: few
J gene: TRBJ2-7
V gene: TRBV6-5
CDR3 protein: CATKTGGSYEQYF